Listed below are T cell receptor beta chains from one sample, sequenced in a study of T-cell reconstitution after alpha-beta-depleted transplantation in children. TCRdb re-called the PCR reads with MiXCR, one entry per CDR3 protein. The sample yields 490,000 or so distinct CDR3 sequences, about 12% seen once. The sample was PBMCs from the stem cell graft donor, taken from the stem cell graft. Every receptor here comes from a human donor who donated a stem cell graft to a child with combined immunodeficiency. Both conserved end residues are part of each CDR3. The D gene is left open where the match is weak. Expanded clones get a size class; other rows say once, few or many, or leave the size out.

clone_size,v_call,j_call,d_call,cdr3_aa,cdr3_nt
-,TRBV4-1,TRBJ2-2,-,CASSQRIGELFF,TGCGCCAGCAGCCAGCGCATCGGGGAGCTGTTTTTT
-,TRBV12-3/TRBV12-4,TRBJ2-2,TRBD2,CASRPILAGTGELFF,TGTGCCAGCAGGCCGATTCTAGCGGGAACCGGGGAGCTGTTTTTT
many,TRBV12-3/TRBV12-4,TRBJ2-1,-,CASSRLGALYNEQFF,TGTGCCAGCAGCAGGCTTGGGGCCCTCTACAATGAGCAGTTCTTC
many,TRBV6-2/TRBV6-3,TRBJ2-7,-,CASSFRAPHEQYF,TGTGCCAGCAGTTTTCGGGCCCCCCACGAGCAGTACTTC
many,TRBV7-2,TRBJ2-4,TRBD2,CASSRPGGVAKNIQYF,TGTGCCAGCAGCCGCCCGGGGGGGGTAGCCAAAAACATTCAGTACTTC
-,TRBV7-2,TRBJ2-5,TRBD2,CASSFSGSSQETQYF,TGTGCCAGCAGCTTTAGCGGGAGCTCACAAGAGACCCAGTACTTC
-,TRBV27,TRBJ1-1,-,CASGPGSEAFF,TGTGCCAGCGGACCGGGATCTGAAGCTTTCTTT
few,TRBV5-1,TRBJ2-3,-,CASSPRSKGDTQYF,TGCGCCAGCAGCCCCCGGTCTAAGGGAGATACGCAGTATTTT
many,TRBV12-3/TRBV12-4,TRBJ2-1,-,CASRGREQFF,TGTGCCAGCAGGGGGCGAGAGCAGTTCTTC
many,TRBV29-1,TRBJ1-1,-,CSVGPGPYEAFF,TGCAGCGTTGGCCCAGGGCCGTATGAAGCTTTCTTT
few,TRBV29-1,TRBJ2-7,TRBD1,CSVEDPGGASYEQYF,TGCAGCGTTGAAGATCCAGGGGGCGCCTCCTACGAGCAGTACTTC
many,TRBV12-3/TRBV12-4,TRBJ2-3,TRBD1,CASSLTGSDTQYF,TGTGCCAGCAGCCTGACAGGGTCAGATACGCAGTATTTT
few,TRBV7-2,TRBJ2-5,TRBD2,CASSPRRGGGETQYF,TGTGCCAGCAGCCCTCGGCGGGGGGGCGGTGAGACCCAGTACTTC
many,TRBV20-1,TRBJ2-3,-,CSARSLGGAGDTQYF,TGCAGTGCTAGGTCCTTGGGGGGGGCCGGGGATACGCAGTATTTT
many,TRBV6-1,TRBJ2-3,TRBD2,CASRSLTSGSTDTQYF,TGTGCCAGTCGGTCCTTGACTAGCGGGAGCACAGATACGCAGTATTTT
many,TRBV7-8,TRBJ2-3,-,CASSLGFTTEKYF,TGTGCCAGCAGCTTAGGTTTTACTACCGAAAAGTATTTT
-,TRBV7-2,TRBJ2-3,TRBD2,CASSLGTSGDTDTQYF,TGTGCCAGCAGCTTAGGGACTAGCGGGGACACAGATACGCAGTATTTT
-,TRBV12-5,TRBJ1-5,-,CARPEVLNQPQHF,TGTGCACGTCCGGAAGTCCTCAATCAGCCCCAGCATTTT
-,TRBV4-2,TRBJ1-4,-,CASSPAVNEKLFF,TGTGCCAGCAGCCCCGCAGTTAATGAAAAACTGTTTTTT
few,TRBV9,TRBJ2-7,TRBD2,CASSVGGVSGSSYEQYF,TGTGCCAGCAGCGTCGGGGGAGTTAGCGGGAGCTCCTACGAGCAGTACTTC
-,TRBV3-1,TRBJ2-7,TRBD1,CASSPSMDRGYEQYF,TGTGCCAGCAGCCCCTCGATGGACAGGGGCTACGAGCAGTACTTC
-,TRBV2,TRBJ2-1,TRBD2,CASSEGDTLAGGSYEQFF,TGTGCCAGCAGTGAAGGAGATACACTAGCGGGAGGCTCTTATGAGCAGTTCTTC